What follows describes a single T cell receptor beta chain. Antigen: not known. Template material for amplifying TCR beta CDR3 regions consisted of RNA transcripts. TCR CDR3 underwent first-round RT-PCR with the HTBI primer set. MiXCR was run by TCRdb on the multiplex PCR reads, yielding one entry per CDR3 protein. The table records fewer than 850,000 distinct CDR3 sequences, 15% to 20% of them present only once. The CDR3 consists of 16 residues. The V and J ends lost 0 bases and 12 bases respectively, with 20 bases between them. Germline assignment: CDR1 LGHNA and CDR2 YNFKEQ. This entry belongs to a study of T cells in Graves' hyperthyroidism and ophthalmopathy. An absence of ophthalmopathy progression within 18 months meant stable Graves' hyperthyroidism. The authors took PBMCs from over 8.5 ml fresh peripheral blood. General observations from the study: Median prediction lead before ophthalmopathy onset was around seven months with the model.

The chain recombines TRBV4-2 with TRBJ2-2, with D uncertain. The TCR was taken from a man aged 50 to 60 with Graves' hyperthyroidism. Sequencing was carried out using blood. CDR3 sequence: CASSQDPQTDGSKLFF. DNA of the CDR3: TGTGCCAGCAGCCAAGACCCACAGACGGACGGATCGAAGCTGTTTTTT.